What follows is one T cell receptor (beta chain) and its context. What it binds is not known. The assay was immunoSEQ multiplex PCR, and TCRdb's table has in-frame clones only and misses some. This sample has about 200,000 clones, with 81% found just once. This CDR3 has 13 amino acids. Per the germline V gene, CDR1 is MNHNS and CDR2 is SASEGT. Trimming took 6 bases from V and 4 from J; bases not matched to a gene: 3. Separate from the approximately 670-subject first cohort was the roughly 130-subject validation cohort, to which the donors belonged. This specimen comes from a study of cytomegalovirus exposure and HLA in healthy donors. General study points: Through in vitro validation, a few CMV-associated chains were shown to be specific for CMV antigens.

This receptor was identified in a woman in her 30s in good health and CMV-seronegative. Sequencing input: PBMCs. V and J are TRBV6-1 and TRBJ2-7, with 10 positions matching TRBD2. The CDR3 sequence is CASSASGSYEQYF. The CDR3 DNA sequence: TGTGCCAGCAGCGCTAGCGGGAGTTACGAGCAGTACTTC.